These 20 T cell receptor beta chains originate from one sample sequenced in a study of OX40 agonist ivuxolimab in advanced cancers. Some clones are missing from TCRdb's copy, which holds only in-frame ones; the method was immunoSEQ multiplex PCR. The sample consists of 100,000 to 120,000 clones, approximately 89% of them appearing once. The sample consisted of CD4+ or CD8+ T cells sorted from blood, taken in a trial of the OX40 agonist ivuxolimab. These receptors were taken from an adult with an advanced solid tumor such as melanoma, head and neck, liver or kidney cancer.

This clone occurred a few times. The chain couples TRBV19 to TRBJ1-5; no definite D call. The CDR3 has 14 residues. Germline assignment: CDR1 LNHDA and CDR2 SQIVND (reference sequence). Trimming stripped 8 bases from V and 2 bases from J, with 13 bases between. CDR3 sequence reads: CASHARTGNQPQHF. The CDR3 nucleotides are TGTGCCAGTCACGCGCGAACGGGCAATCAGCCCCAGCATTTT.

CDR3: CASSSHGLQRKPYEQYF. The CDR3 coding sequence is TGTGCCAGCAGTTCACACGGGCTGCAGCGGAAACCCTACGAGCAGTACTTC. The chain uses TRBV27 and TRBJ2-7; D may be TRBD2 (5 bases). Trimming removed 4 bases at V and 2 bases at J, with 21 bases between. From germline, CDR1 is MNHEY and CDR2 SMNVEV (reference sequence). The CDR3 contains 17 residues.

This rearrangement joins TRBV29-1 to TRBJ2-2; D unclear. The CDR3 sequence is 12 residues long. Per germline, CDR1 SQVTM and CDR2 ANQGSEA. V lost 6 bases, J lost 7 bases, and 12 bases lay in between. CDR3 coding DNA: TGCAGCGTGGACGTGGACGGCGGGGAGCTGTTTTTT. Encoded protein: CSVDVDGGELFF.

The V gene is TRBV5-4, the J gene TRBJ2-7; 7 nucleotides match TRBD2. Germline lookup yields CDR1 SGHNT and CDR2 YYREEE (reference sequence). CDR3 length: 13 amino acids. V shed 4 bases, J shed 2 bases, and the junction held 3 bases outside the gene matches. As DNA, the CDR3 is TGTGCCAGCAGCGCAGGACTAGCCTACGAGCAGTACTTC. Protein product: CASSAGLAYEQYF.

The chain uses TRBV7-2 and TRBJ2-7; 8 bases map to TRBD2. This CDR3 has 15 residues. V shed 4 bases, J shed 5 bases, and the junction held 10 bases outside the gene matches. CDR1 and CDR2 from the germline V gene are SGHTA and FQGNSA. CDR3 bases: TGTGCCAGCAGCTCTCAAGCGGGACTAGGGAACGAGCAGTACTTC. Encoded protein: CASSSQAGLGNEQYF.

The chain uses TRBV5-1 and TRBJ2-1; 7 bases fit TRBD1. V shed 3 bases and J 2 bases; nucleotides not matched to a gene: 5. Germline assignment: CDR1 SGHRS and CDR2 YFSETQ. The CDR3 is 15 amino acids. CDR3 protein: CASSSWDSTYNEQFF. The CDR3 DNA follows: TGCGCCAGCAGCTCGTGGGACAGTACCTACAATGAGCAGTTCTTC.

The rearrangement joins TRBV7-9 to TRBJ2-7; D uncertain. The CDR3 runs 13 residues. Trimming left V 2 bases short and J 4 bases short, with 9 bases between. Germline V gene data show CDR1 as SEHNR and CDR2 as FQNEAQ (reference sequence). The CDR3: CASSLSRPYEQYF. DNA of the CDR3: TGTGCCAGCAGCTTAAGTCGTCCGTACGAGCAGTACTTC.

The V and J genes are TRBV5-6 and TRBJ1-1; 8 positions match TRBD1. The CDR3 sequence is 14 residues long. Germline CDR1 SGHDT, CDR2 YYEEEE. Germline trimming cut 5 bases from V and 2 bases from J; bases unmatched to any gene: 5. For the CDR3, the DNA is TGTGCCAGCAGTTCCGGACAGGGAAACACTGAAGCTTTCTTT. It translates to CASSSGQGNTEAFF.

This clone has a handful of counts. The chain joins TRBV30 to TRBJ1-1, with 9 bases identical to TRBD1. Germline CDR1 and CDR2: GTSNPN and SVGIG (reference sequence). V dropped 7 bases and J dropped 7; count of bases not matched to a gene: 4. This CDR3 has 11 amino acids. This CDR3 reads CAYRGQGEAFF. The CDR3 DNA is TGTGCCTACAGGGGGCAGGGTGAAGCTTTCTTT.

This chain connects TRBV7-2 to TRBJ1-2, with unresolved D. Trimming left V 1 base short and J 8 bases short, with 8 bases between. CDR3 size: 12 residues. Germline V gene lookup returns CDR1 SGHTA and CDR2 FQGNSA. The CDR3 loop is CASSLDTGGYTF. The CDR3 DNA is TGTGCCAGCAGCTTAGATACGGGAGGCTACACCTTC.

With respect to this clone: Additional DNA sequences in this sample encode the identical CDR3. The V gene is TRBV7-9, the J gene TRBJ2-5; D gene uncertain. The CDR3 length is 12 residues. V lost 5 bases and J 4 bases, leaving 8 bases between the germline ends. Germline V lookup: CDR1 SEHNR, CDR2 FQNEAQ (reference sequence). The CDR3 sequence: CASSPSGETQYF. CDR3 DNA: TGTGCCAGCAGCCCCTCCGGAGAGACCCAGTACTTC.

CDR3 sequence: CASSQDLDRTSPLHF. The CDR3 bases are TGCGCCAGCAGCCAAGATCTGGACAGAACTTCACCCCTCCACTTT. This chain links TRBV4-3 with TRBJ1-6, with D perhaps matching TRBD1 (6 bases). CDR1 LGHNA and CDR2 YSLEER come from the germline V gene. V lost 0 bases, J lost 9 bases, and 12 bases lay in between. The CDR3 length is 15 residues.

V is TRBV11-2 and J is TRBJ2-7; the match to TRBD1 covers 10 bases. CDR3 length: 18 residues. Germline V gene lookup returns CDR1 SGHAT and CDR2 FQNNGV. The V gene end was trimmed by 1 base and the J gene end by 3 bases; junction bases not matched to a gene: 12. The CDR3 DNA sequence: TGTGCCAGCAGCTTAGTTCGGGACAGGGGACCCGCCGACTACGAGCAGTACTTC. This sequence encodes CASSLVRDRGPADYEQYF.

The chain links TRBV28 to TRBJ1-1, with D maybe TRBD1 (6 bases). Trimming removed 9 bases at V and 0 bases at J, with 17 bases between. The CDR3 spans 15 residues. The germline V gene encodes CDR1 MDHEN and CDR2 SYDVKM. The CDR3, as DNA: TGTGCCAGTTCAGGGGCCTCTGCTATGAACACTGAAGCTTTCTTT. It codes for CASSGASAMNTEAFF.

The chain employs TRBV30 and TRBJ1-2; D possibly corresponds to TRBD1 (6 bases). The CDR3 extends over 16 amino acids. V was pared by 4 bases and J by 4 bases, with 22 bases between. The germline V gene has CDR1 GTSNPN and CDR2 SVGIG (reference sequence). The DNA of the CDR3 is TGTGCCTGGATCCTAAGACGGGGGCGGTTGTCCTATGGCTACACCTTC. The encoded protein is CAWILRRGRLSYGYTF.

The chain couples TRBV4-3 to TRBJ2-2; D is unclear. Germline CDR1 reads LGHNA; CDR2 reads YSLEER. This CDR3 has 16 amino acids. Trimming shortened V by 0 bases and J by 4 bases, and 12 bases separated the two germline ends. CDR3 bases: TGCGCCAGCAGCCAAGAGTCGACCACAATCACCGGGGAGCTGTTTTTT. Residues: CASSQESTTITGELFF.

The J gene is TRBJ1-2, the V gene TRBV19; 8 bases match TRBD1. This CDR3 is built from 13 residues. Trimming at V came to 5 bases and at J to 6 bases, leaving 5 bases not matched to a gene. Looked up from germline, CDR1 is LNHDA and CDR2 is SQIVND (reference sequence). CDR3 sequence reads: CASSQTGADGYTF. CDR3 bases: TGTGCCAGTAGTCAGACAGGGGCGGATGGCTACACCTTC.

J is TRBJ1-6 and V is TRBV30, with 8 bases lining up with TRBD1. The CDR3 has 14 amino acids. The germline gives CDR1 GTSNPN, CDR2 SVGIG (reference sequence). The V gene end was trimmed by 3 bases and the J gene end by 6 bases; junction bases not matched to a gene: 4. CDR3 in amino acids: CAWRQGGGNSPLHF. The CDR3 nucleotides are TGTGCCTGGAGACAGGGGGGTGGTAATTCACCCCTCCACTTT.

In nucleotides, the CDR3 is TGTGCCAGCAGCTTATATTCGGTTTTCTTT. This sequence encodes CASSLYSVFF. The chain joins TRBV13 to TRBJ1-1; no reliable D call. Looked up from germline, CDR1 is PRHDT and CDR2 is FYEKMQ (reference sequence). Trimming cost V 2 bases and J 13 bases, with 8 bases left between them. The CDR3 has 10 residues.

This chain joins TRBV4-3 and TRBJ1-3; D call uncertain. V lost 4 bases and J lost 4, with 11 bases in between. This CDR3 is built from 14 residues. Per germline, CDR1 LGHNA and CDR2 YSLEER. The CDR3 is CASSLAADGNTIYF. CDR3 sequence (DNA): TGCGCCAGCAGCCTAGCCGCTGACGGAAACACCATATATTTT.